The rows below give T cell receptor beta chains drawn from one sample of a study of regulatory T cells in long-lasting Graves disease. Using its own MiXCR run on the multiplex PCR reads, TCRdb lists one record per CDR3 protein. The sample lists around 400,000 distinct CDR3 sequences, approximately 15% occurring once. Another study also made use of these data, one on T cells in Graves' hyperthyroidism and ophthalmopathy.

The material was peripheral blood mononuclear cells (PBMCs), obtained at new diagnosis, from a patient treated with antithyroid drugs. The receptors derive from a woman aged 40 to 50 with Graves disease. Each CDR3 is given with its conserved first and last residue. The D gene is left open where the match is weak. Part of the rows lack a size; the others show once, few, many or a class for expanded clones.

V gene	J gene	clone size	D gene	CDR3 DNA	CDR3 protein
TRBV3-1	TRBJ1-3	NA	NA	TGTGCCACCGGGCCCCACTCTGGAAACACCATATATTTT	CATGPHSGNTIYF
TRBV6-2/TRBV6-3	TRBJ2-7	many	NA	TGTGCCAGCAGCTTGCGTCCCAGCACGTATGGAGTAGGGGGTTCCTACGAGCAGTACTTC	CASSLRPSTYGVGGSYEQYF
TRBV7-2	TRBJ2-7	many	NA	TGTGCCAGCAACACTCGCGAGGTGGACGAGCAGTACTTC	CASNTREVDEQYF
TRBV20-1	TRBJ2-5	many	TRBD2	TGCAGTGCTAGACCCCCCAGCGGGAGGTCGGAGACCCAGTACTTC	CSARPPSGRSETQYF
TRBV9	TRBJ2-4	few	NA	TGTGCCAGCAGTCCAATCGCAGGCCCCCTCAGAGCCAAAAACATTCAGTACTTC	CASSPIAGPLRAKNIQYF
TRBV12-3/TRBV12-4	TRBJ2-5	many	TRBD2	TGTGCCAGCAGTTTAGTAGCGGGAGGGCTAGAGACCCAGTACTTC	CASSLVAGGLETQYF
TRBV12-3/TRBV12-4	TRBJ2-4	many	TRBD2	TGTGCCAGCAGTTCCTCGGGAGGGCGCAAAAACATTCAGTACTTC	CASSSSGGRKNIQYF
TRBV30	TRBJ2-1	few	NA	TGTGCCTGGAGTCGACTAGGTGGCTATGAGCAGTTCTTC	CAWSRLGGYEQFF
TRBV19	TRBJ1-6	many	NA	TGTGCCAGTAGTTTGGCAGGGAATTCACCCCTCCACTTT	CASSLAGNSPLHF
TRBV10-1	TRBJ2-3	few	NA	TGCGCCAGCAGTTACGACAACACAGATACGCAGTATTTT	CASSYDNTDTQYF
TRBV27	TRBJ2-1	many	NA	TGTGCCAGCAAAAGGCGAGACTCGAACAATGAGCAGTTCTTC	CASKRRDSNNEQFF
TRBV6-2/TRBV6-3	TRBJ2-7	many	NA	TGTGCCAGCAGTGCCTTTGGCCACGAGCAGTACTTC	CASSAFGHEQYF
TRBV11-3	TRBJ1-1	many	NA	TGTGCCAGCAGCTTAGAACAGGGTGTTACTGAAGCTTTCTTT	CASSLEQGVTEAFF
TRBV28	TRBJ2-4	NA	NA	TGTGCCAGCAGTGTCTCAGGGGCCAAAAACATTCAGTACTTC	CASSVSGAKNIQYF
TRBV7-2	TRBJ2-5	many	NA	TGTGCCAGCACCGCCCTCGGTTGGCAAGAGACCCAGTACTTC	CASTALGWQETQYF
TRBV2	TRBJ2-5	NA	TRBD2	TGTGCCAGCTCACCACCGGTGGCGGGAGAAGAGACCCAGTACTTC	CASSPPVAGEETQYF
TRBV10-3	TRBJ2-7	many	NA	TGTGCCATCAGTGACAGGGTCTACGAGCAGTACTTC	CAISDRVYEQYF
TRBV5-1	TRBJ1-3	few	TRBD1	TGCGCCAGCAGCTTGGCCGGGACAGATGGAAACACCATATATTTT	CASSLAGTDGNTIYF
TRBV28	TRBJ2-7	NA	NA	TGTGCCAGCAGTTTATTCGGGGGAGACTACGAGCAGTACTTC	CASSLFGGDYEQYF
TRBV29-1	TRBJ2-1	many	TRBD2	TGCAGCGTTGTAGGTTTAGTCGCGGGAGGCCCCTACAATGAGCAGTTCTTC	CSVVGLVAGGPYNEQFF
TRBV28	TRBJ2-1	once	TRBD2	TGTGCCAGCAGTATCCCGGGGGAGGGGTACAATGAGCAGTTCTTC	CASSIPGEGYNEQFF
TRBV7-8	TRBJ2-1	NA	TRBD2	TGTGCCAGCAGCTCGGTTAGCGGGAGGCCCAAAAATGAGCAGTTCTTC	CASSSVSGRPKNEQFF
TRBV6-1	TRBJ1-2	few	TRBD1	TGTGCCAGCAGCCCTACAGGGGTTCAAGGCTACACCTTC	CASSPTGVQGYTF
TRBV19	TRBJ2-7	many	TRBD1	TGTGCCAGTAGTATCGACAGGGCAGACGAGCAGTACTTC	CASSIDRADEQYF
TRBV20-1	TRBJ2-3	many	TRBD2	TGCAGTGCTAGAGATGAACGGTGGGGCGGGAGGGCCGAAGATACGCAGTATTTT	CSARDERWGGRAEDTQYF
TRBV20-1	TRBJ2-3	NA	TRBD1	TGCAGTGCTACCGGACAGGGACGAGACACAGATACGCAGTATTTT	CSATGQGRDTDTQYF
TRBV12-3/TRBV12-4	TRBJ2-5	many	NA	TGTGCCAGCAGTTGGGGCAAAGGGGCAGAGACCCAGTACTTC	CASSWGKGAETQYF
TRBV27	TRBJ2-1	NA	NA	TGTGCCAGCAGTTTAGGGGGAGCTGGGTATTATGAGCAGTTCTTC	CASSLGGAGYYEQFF
TRBV6-1	TRBJ2-1	many	NA	TGTGCCAGCAGTGAAGGACAGTATCACAATGAGCAGTTCTTC	CASSEGQYHNEQFF
TRBV2	TRBJ2-5	many	NA	TGTGCCAGCACTCAGCTGGGACACCGAGAAATTAGCGACCAAGAGACCCAGTACTTC	CASTQLGHREISDQETQYF
TRBV11-3	TRBJ2-7	many	TRBD1	TGTGCCAGCAGCGCAGGACAGGGGAGATACGAGCAGTACTTC	CASSAGQGRYEQYF
TRBV20-1	TRBJ2-1	many	NA	TGCAGTGCTAGAGCCCTACGGGGGAGGATAGATGAGCAGTTCTTC	CSARALRGRIDEQFF